The subject of this entry is one T cell receptor (beta chain). Its antigen is still unknown. The data originate from a study of graft-versus-host responses after intestinal transplantation. Germline V gene sequence: CDR1 MDHEN, CDR2 SYDVKM. V was clipped by 1 base and J by 6 bases, with 10 bases between them. CDR3 length: 14 amino acids. Repertoires were generated with immunoSEQ multiplex PCR, while TCRdb's copy carries only in-frame clones and drops some. The sample includes tens of thousands of clones, around 83% seen only once; the top ten take roughly 17%. The chain recombines TRBV28 with TRBJ2-1; TRBD1 might be the D (6 bases). This clonotype was sampled from a human donor who received an intestinal transplant. Sequencing was performed on unstimulated CD8+ T cells sorted from spleen or lymph node cells, taken before intestinal transplant. CDR3 sequence: CASSLSPQGNEQFF. The CDR3 DNA follows: TGTGCCAGCAGTTTATCCCCACAGGGCAATGAGCAGTTCTTC.